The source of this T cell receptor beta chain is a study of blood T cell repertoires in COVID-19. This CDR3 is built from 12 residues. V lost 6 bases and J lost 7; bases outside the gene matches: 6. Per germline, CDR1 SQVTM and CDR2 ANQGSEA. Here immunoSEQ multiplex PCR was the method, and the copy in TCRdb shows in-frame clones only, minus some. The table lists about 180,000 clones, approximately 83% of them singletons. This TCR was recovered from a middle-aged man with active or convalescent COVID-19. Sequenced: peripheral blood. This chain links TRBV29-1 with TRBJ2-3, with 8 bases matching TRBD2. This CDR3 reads CSVSGGAYTQYF. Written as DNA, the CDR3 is TGCAGCGTCTCGGGAGGGGCCTATACGCAGTATTTT.